This TCR beta chain was sequenced for a study of shared clonotypes between healthy human individuals. Notes on the study in general: Sharing of clonotypes among donors was expected to vary with sequencing depth. Investigators collected only blood, and repertoires in tissues likely differ. Clonotypes not shared had lower generation probabilities than those common to all four donors.

Germline values: CDR1 LNHDA, CDR2 SQIVND (reference sequence). The CDR3 has 13 residues. The V end lost 9 bases, the J end lost 5 bases, and 16 bases lay between the germline ends. As to this clone: Its antigen is not known.

Sequencing used immunoSEQ multiplex PCR; TCRdb keeps in-frame clones, though not all of them. The sample has hundreds of thousands of clones; 72% are singletons. The sequenced material came from memory CD4+ T cells sorted from blood. Subset specified: CD45RA-negative fraction. V is TRBV19 and J is TRBJ1-2; tentative D call: TRBD1 (6 bases). This receptor was taken from a woman aged 30 to 39 in good health. The CDR3 DNA sequence: TGTGCCAGCAGACAGGAGTATAGTTATGGCTACACCTTC. Its protein product is CASRQEYSYGYTF.